This T cell receptor (beta chain) is from a study of T cells in Graves' hyperthyroidism and ophthalmopathy. Notes on the study in general: A model using 13 V-J features told ophthalmopathy apart from stable hyperthyroidism.

RNA transcripts were the template for amplifying TCR beta CDR3 regions. The TCR CDR3 first-round RT-PCR relied on the HTBI primer set. Each CDR3 protein gets one entry after TCRdb re-called the multiplex PCR reads with MiXCR. This table has approximately 95,000 distinct CDR3 sequences, roughly 37% appearing once. Clinical symptoms, serum thyroxine, TRAb, thyroid ultrasound and orbital computed tomography established diagnosis. With 7 bases removed from V and 6 bases from J, the gap between germline ends came to 19 bases. The length of the CDR3 is 15 residues. There are many counts of this clonotype. Its antigen is currently unknown.

The receptor comes from a woman in her twenties or thirties with Graves' hyperthyroidism. Sequencing input: peripheral blood or thyroid tissue (not recorded which). V gene TRBV12-3 or TRBV12-4 combines with J gene TRBJ1-5, with a possible D match to TRBD1 (6 bases). CDR3 protein: CASTTWGAISQPQHF. CDR3 in DNA: TGTGCCAGCACTACGTGGGGGGCGATTAGTCAGCCCCAGCATTTT.